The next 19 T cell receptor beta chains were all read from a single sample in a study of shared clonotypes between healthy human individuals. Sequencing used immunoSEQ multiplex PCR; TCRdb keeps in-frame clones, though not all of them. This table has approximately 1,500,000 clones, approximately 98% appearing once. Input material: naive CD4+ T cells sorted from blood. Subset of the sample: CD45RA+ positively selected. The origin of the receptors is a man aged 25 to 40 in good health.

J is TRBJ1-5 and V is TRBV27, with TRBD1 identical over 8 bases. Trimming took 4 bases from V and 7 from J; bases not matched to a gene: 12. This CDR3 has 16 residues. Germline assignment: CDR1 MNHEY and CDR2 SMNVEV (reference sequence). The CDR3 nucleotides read TGTGCCAGCAGTTCCCTTCAGGGGGCTACTGAACAGCCCCAGCATTTT. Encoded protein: CASSSLQGATEQPQHF.

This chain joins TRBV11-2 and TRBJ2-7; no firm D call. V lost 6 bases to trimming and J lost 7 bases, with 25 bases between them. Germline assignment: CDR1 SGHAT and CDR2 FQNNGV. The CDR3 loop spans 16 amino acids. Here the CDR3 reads CASSFEALRALSEQYF. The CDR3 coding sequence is TGTGCCAGCAGTTTCGAGGCTCTTAGGGCCCTTAGTGAGCAGTACTTC.

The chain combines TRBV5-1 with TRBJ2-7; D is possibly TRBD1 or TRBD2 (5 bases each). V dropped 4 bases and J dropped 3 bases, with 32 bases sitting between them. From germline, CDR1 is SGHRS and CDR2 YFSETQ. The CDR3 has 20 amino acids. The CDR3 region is CASSMGVRTIVAMVIYEQYF. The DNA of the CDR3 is TGCGCCAGCAGCATGGGGGTTCGGACGATCGTGGCAATGGTAATCTACGAGCAGTACTTC.

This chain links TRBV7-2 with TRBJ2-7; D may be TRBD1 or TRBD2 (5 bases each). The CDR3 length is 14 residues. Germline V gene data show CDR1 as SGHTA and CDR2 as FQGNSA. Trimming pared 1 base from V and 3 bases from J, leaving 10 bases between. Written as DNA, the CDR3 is TGTGCCAGCAGCTTAGAACTGGGACGCTACGAGCAGTACTTC. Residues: CASSLELGRYEQYF.

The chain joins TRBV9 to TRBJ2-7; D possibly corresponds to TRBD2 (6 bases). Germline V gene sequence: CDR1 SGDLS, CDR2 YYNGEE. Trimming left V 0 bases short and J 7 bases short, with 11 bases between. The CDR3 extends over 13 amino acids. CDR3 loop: CASSVVPGEEQYF. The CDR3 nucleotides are TGTGCCAGCAGCGTAGTTCCGGGAGAGGAGCAGTACTTC.

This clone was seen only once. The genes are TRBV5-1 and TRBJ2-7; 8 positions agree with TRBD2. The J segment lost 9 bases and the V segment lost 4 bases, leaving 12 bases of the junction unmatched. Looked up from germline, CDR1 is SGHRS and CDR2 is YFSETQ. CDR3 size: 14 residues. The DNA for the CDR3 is TGCGCCAGCAGCGGCGATGGCGGGAGGATGATGCAGTACTTC. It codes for CASSGDGGRMMQYF.

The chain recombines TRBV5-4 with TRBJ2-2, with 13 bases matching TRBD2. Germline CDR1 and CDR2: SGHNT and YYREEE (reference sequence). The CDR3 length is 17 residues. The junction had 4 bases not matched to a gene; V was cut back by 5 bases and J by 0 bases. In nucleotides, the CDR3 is TGTGCCAGCAGTCAAGGACTAGCGGGAGCGAACACCGGGGAGCTGTTTTTT. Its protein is CASSQGLAGANTGELFF. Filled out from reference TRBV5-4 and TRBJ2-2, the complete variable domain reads ETGVTQSPTHLIKTRGQQVTLRCSSQSGHNTVSWYQQALGQGPQFIFQYYREEENGRGNFPPRFSGLQFPNYSSELNVNALELDDSALYLCASSQGLAGANTGELFFGEGSRLTVL.

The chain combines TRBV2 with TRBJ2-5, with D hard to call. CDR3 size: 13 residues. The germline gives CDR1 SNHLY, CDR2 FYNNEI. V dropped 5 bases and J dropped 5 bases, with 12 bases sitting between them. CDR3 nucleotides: TGTGCCAGCAGTATAGAGTCGCGGGAGACCCAGTACTTC. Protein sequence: CASSIESRETQYF.

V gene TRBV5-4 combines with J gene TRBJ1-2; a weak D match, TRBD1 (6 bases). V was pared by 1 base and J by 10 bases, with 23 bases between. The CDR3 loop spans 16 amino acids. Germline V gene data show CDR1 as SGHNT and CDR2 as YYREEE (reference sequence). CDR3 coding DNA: TGTGCCAGCAGCTTGCGGAGGACAGCTAGCTATGAGGACTACACCTTC. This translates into CASSLRRTASYEDYTF.

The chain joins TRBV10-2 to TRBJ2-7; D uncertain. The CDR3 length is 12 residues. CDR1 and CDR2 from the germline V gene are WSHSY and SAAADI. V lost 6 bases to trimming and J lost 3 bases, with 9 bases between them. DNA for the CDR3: TGCGCCAGCAGACAGTCAAACTACGAGCAGTACTTC. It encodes CASRQSNYEQYF.

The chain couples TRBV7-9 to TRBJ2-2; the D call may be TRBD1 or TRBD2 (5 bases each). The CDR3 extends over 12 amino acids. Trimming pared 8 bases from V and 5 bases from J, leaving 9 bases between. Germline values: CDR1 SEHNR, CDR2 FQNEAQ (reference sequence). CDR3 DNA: TGTGCCAGCCCGGGGCATACCGGGGAGCTGTTTTTT. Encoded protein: CASPGHTGELFF.

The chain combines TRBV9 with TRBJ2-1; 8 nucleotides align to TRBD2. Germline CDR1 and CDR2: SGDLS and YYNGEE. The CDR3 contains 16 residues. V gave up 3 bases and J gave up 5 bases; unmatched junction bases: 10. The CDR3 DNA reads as TGTGCCAGCAGCGCGATAATAGCGGGACGGCACAATGAGCAGTTCTTC. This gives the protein CASSAIIAGRHNEQFF.

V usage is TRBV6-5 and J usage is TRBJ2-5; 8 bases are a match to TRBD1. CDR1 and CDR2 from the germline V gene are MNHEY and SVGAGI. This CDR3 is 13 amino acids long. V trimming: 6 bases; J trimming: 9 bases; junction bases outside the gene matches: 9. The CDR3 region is CASSPGQGWSQYF. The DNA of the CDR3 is TGTGCCAGCAGCCCCGGACAGGGTTGGTCCCAGTACTTC.

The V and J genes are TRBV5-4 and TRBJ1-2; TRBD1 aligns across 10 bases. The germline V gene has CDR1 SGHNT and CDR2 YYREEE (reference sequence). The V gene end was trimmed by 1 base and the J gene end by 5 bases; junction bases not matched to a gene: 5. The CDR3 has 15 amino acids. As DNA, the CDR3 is TGTGCCAGCAGCTTGAGTGCGGGACAGGGGTATGGCTACACCTTC. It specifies CASSLSAGQGYGYTF.

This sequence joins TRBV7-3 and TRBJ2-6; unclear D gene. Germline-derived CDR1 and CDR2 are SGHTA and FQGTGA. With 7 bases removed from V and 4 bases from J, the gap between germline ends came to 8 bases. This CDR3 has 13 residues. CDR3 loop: CASTPKGANVLTF. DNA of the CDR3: TGTGCCAGCACCCCCAAGGGGGCCAACGTCCTGACTTTC.

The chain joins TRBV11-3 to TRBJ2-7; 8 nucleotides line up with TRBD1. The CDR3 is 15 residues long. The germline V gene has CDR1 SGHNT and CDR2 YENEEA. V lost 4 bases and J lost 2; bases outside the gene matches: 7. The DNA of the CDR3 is TGTGCCAGCAGCTACTATTCGGACAGGGCCTACGAGCAGTACTTC. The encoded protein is CASSYYSDRAYEQYF.

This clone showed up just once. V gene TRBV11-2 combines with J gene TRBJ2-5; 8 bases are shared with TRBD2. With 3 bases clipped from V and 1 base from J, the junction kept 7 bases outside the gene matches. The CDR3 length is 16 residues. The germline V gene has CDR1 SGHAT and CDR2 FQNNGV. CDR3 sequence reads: CASSFRSGRSQETQYF. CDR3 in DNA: TGTGCCAGCAGCTTCAGGAGCGGGAGAAGCCAAGAGACCCAGTACTTC.

This CDR3 is CASSLEASGLPSYEQYF. Written as DNA, the CDR3 is TGCGCCAGCAGCTTGGAGGCTAGCGGGCTGCCCTCCTACGAGCAGTACTTC. This chain connects TRBV5-1 to TRBJ2-7; 8 nucleotides agree with TRBD2. The germline V gene has CDR1 SGHRS and CDR2 YFSETQ. The V and J ends lost 0 bases and 0 bases, in that order; junction bases with no gene match: 8. The CDR3 has 17 residues. Full variable domain (outside the CDR3, taken from reference TRBV5-1 and TRBJ2-7): KAGVTQTPRYLIKTRGQQVTLSCSPISGHRSVSWYQQTPGQGLQFLFEYFSETQRNKGNFPGRFSGRQFSNSRSEMNVSTLELGDSALYLCASSLEASGLPSYEQYFGPGTRLTVT.

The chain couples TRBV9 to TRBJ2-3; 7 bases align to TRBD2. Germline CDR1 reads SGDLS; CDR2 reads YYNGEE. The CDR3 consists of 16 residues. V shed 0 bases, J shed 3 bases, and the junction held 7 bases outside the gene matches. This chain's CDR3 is CASSVGGLAVTDTQYF. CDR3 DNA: TGTGCCAGCAGCGTAGGGGGTCTAGCGGTGACAGATACGCAGTATTTT.